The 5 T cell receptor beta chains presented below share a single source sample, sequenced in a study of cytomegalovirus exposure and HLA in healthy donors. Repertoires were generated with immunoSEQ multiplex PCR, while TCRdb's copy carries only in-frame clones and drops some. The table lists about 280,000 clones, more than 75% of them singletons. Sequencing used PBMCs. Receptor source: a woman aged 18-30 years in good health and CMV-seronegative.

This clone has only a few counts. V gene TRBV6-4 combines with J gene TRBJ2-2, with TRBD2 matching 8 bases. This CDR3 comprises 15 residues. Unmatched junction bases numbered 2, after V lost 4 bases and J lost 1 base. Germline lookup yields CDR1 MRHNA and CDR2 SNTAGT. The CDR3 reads CASSATSENTGELFF. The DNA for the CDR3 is TGTGCCAGCAGTGCGACTAGCGAGAACACCGGGGAGCTGTTTTTT.

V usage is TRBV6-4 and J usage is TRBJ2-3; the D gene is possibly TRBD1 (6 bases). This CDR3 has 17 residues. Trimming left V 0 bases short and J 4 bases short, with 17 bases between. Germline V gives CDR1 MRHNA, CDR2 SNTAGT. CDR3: CASSDSGWGPQPDTQYF. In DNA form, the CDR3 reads TGTGCCAGCAGTGACTCTGGGTGGGGGCCCCAGCCAGATACGCAGTATTTT.

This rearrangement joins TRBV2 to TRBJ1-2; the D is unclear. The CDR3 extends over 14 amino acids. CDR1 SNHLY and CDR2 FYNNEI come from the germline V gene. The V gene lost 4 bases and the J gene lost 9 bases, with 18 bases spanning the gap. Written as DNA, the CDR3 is TGTGCCAGCAGTGCTGAGGGAAAATACCGGAGCTACACCTTC. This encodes CASSAEGKYRSYTF.

Written as DNA, the CDR3 is TGTGCCAGCGAACCCTCCAGGGTCCCCATGAACACTGAAGCTTTCTTT. Its translation is CASEPSRVPMNTEAFF. The chain recombines TRBV28 with TRBJ1-1; D is possibly TRBD1 (5 bases). Trimming removed 8 bases at V and 0 bases at J, with 19 bases between. The CDR3 contains 16 residues. CDR1 and CDR2 (germline): MDHEN, SYDVKM.

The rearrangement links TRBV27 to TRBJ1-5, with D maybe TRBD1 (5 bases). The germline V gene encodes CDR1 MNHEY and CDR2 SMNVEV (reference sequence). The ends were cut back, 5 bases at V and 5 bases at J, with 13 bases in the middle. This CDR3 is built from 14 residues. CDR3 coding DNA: TGTGCCAGCAGTCCCCGGGCAGGGTATCAGCCCCAGCATTTT. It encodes CASSPRAGYQPQHF.